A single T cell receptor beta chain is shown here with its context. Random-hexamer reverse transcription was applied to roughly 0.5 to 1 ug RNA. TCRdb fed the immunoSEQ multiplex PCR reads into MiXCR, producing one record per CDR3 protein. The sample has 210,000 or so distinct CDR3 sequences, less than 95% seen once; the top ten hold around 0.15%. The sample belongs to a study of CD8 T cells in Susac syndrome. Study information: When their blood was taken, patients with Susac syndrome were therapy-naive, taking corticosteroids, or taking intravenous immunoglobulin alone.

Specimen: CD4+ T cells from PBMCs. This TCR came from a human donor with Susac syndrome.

The CDR3 reads CASSLGRGLSTDTQYF. In DNA, the CDR3 is TGTGCCAGCAGCTTGGGTAGGGGGCTAAGCACAGATACGCAGTATTTT. The chain is built from TRBV5-4 and TRBJ2-3, with 7 bases aligning to TRBD1. The CDR3 is 16 residues long. Germline loops: CDR1 SGHNT, CDR2 YYREEE (reference sequence). V lost 0 bases to trimming and J lost 0 bases; unmatched junction nucleotides: 4.